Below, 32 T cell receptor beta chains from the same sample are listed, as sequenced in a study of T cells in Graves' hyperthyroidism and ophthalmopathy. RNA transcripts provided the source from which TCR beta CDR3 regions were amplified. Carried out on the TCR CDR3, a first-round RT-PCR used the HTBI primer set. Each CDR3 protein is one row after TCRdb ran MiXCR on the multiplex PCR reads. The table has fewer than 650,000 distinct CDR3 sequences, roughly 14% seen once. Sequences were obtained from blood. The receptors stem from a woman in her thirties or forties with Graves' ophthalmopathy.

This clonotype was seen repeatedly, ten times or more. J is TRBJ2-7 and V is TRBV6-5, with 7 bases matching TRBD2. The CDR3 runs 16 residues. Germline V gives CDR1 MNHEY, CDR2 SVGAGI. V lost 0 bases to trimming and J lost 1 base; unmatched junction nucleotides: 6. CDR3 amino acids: CASSYSGGGSSYEQYF. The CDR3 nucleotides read TGTGCCAGCAGTTACTCGGGAGGCGGGAGTTCCTACGAGCAGTACTTC.

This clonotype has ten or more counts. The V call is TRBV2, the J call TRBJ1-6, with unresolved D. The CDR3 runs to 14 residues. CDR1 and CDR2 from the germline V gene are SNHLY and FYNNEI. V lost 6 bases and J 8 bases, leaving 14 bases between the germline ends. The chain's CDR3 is CASSPDLVDSPLHF. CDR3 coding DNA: TGTGCCAGCAGCCCCGACCTCGTGGATTCACCCCTCCACTTT.

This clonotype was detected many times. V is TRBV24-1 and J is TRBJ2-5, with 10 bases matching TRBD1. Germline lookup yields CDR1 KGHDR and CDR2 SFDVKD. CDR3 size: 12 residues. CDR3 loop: CAGQGEIKTQYF. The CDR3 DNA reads TGTGCTGGACAGGGGGAAATTAAGACCCAGTACTTC.

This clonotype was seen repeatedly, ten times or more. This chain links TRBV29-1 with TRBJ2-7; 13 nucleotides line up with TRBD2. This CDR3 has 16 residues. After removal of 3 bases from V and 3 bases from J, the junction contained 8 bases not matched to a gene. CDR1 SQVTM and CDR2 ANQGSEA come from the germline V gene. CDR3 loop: CSVEGLAGFTGYEQYF. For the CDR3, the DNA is TGCAGCGTTGAGGGACTAGCGGGATTTACGGGCTACGAGCAGTACTTC.

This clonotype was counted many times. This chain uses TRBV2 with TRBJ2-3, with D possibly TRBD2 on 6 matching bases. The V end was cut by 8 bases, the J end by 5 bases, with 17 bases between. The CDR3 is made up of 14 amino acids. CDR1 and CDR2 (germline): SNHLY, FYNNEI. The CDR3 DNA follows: TGTGCCAGCGGTGGTGAGCGCGGGAAAGATACGCAGTATTTT. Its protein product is CASGGERGKDTQYF.

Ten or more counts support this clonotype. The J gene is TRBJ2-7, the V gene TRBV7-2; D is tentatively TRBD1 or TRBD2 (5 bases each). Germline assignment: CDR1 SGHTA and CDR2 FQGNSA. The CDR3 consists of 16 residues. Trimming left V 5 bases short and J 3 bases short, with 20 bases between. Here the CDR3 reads CASSHGTGPRGYEQYF. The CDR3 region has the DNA TGTGCCAGCAGCCATGGCACGGGACCGAGAGGCTACGAGCAGTACTTC. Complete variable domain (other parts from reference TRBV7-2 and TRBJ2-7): GAGVSQSPSNKVTEKGKDVELRCDPISGHTALYWYRQSLGQGLEFLIYFQGNSAPDKSGLPSDRFSAERTGGSVSTLTIQRTQQEDSAVYLCASSHGTGPRGYEQYFGPGTRLTVT.

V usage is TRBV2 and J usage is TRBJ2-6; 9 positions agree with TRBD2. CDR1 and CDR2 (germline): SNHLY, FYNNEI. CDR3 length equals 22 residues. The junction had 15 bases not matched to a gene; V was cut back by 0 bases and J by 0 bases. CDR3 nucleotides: TGTGCCAGCAGTGAAGCGCTGCCTAGCGGGAACCCCTCCTTCTCTGGGGCCAACGTCCTGACTTTC. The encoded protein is CASSEALPSGNPSFSGANVLTF.

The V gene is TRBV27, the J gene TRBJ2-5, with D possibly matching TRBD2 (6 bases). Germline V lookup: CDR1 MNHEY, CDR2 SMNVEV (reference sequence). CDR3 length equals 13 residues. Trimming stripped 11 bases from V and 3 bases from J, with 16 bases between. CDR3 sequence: CACQSGQKETQYF. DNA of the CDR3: TGTGCCTGCCAAAGCGGGCAAAAAGAGACCCAGTACTTC.

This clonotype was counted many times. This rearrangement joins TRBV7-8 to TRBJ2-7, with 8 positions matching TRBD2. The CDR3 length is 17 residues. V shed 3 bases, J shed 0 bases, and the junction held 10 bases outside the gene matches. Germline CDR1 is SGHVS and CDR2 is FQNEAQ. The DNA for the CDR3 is TGTGCCAGCAGCTTCAAGGGAGCGGGAGCAGCCTCCTACGAGCAGTACTTC. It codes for CASSFKGAGAASYEQYF.

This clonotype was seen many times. As DNA, the CDR3 is TGTGCCAGCAGCCAGGCCCCCACTAGCGGGAGGCCCCCCGAGCAGTACTTC. As protein: CASSQAPTSGRPPEQYF. The chain links TRBV6-2 or TRBV6-3 to TRBJ2-7, with TRBD2 identical over 12 bases. Germline-derived CDR1 and CDR2 are MNHEY and SVGEGT. The CDR3 is 17 amino acids. Trimming took 6 bases from V and 6 from J; bases not matched to a gene: 15.

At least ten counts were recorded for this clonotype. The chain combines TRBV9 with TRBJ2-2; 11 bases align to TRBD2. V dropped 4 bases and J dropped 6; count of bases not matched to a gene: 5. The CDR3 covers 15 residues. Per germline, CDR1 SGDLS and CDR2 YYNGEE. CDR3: CASSNSGRASGELFF. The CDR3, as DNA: TGTGCCAGCAGCAATAGCGGGAGGGCCTCCGGGGAGCTGTTTTTT.

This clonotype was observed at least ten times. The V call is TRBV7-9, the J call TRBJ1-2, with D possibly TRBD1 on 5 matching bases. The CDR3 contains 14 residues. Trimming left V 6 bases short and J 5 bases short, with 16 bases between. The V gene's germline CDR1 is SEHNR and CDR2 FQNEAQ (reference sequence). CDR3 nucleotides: TGTGCCAGCAGGCCATCTGGGACCCAGTATGGCTACACCTTC. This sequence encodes CASRPSGTQYGYTF.

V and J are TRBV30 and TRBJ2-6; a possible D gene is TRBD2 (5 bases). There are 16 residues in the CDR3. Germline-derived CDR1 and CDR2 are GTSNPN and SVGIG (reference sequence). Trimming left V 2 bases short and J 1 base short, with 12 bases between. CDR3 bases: TGTGCCTGGAGTCCGATAGGAGGATCTGGGGCCAACGTCCTGACTTTC. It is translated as CAWSPIGGSGANVLTF.

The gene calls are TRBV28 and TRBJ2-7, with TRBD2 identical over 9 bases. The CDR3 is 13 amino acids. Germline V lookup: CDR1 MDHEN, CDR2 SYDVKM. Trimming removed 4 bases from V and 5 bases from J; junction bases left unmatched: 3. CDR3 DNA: TGTGCCAGCAGTTCTAGCGGGAACGACGAGCAGTACTTC. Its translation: CASSSSGNDEQYF.

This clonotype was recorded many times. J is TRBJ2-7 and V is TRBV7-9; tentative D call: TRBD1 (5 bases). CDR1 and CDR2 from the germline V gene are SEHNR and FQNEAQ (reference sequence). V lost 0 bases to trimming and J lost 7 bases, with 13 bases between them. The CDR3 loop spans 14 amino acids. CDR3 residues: CASSLAGPVGEQYF. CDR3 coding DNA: TGTGCCAGCAGCTTAGCGGGGCCTGTGGGGGAGCAGTACTTC.

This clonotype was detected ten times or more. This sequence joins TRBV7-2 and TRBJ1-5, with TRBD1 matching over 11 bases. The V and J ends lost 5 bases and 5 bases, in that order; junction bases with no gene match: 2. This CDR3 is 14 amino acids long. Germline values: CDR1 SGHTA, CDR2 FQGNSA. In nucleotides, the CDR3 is TGTGCCAGCAGCCGGACAGGGGGCTATCAGCCCCAGCATTTT. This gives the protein CASSRTGGYQPQHF.

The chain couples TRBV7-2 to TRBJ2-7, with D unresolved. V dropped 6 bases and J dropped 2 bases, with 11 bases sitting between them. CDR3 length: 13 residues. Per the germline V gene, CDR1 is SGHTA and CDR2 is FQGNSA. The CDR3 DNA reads TGTGCCAGCAGAGACACCTTTGCCTACGAGCAGTACTTC. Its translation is CASRDTFAYEQYF.

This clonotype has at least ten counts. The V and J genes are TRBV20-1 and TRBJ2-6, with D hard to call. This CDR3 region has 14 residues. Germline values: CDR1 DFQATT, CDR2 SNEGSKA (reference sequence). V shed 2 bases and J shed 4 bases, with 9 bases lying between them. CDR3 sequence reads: CSARPGSGANVLTF. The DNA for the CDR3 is TGCAGTGCTAGACCGGGCTCCGGGGCCAACGTCCTGACTTTC.

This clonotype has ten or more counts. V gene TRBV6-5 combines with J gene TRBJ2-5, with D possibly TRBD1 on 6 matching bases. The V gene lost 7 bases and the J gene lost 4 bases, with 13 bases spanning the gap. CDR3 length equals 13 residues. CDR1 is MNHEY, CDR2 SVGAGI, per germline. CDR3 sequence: CASNLGQLETQYF. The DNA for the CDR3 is TGTGCCAGCAATCTCGGACAGCTAGAGACCCAGTACTTC.

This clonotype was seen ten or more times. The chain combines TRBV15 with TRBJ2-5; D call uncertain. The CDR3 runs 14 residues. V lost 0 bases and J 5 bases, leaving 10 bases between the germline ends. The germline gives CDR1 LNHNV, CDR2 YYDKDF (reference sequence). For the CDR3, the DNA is TGTGCCACCAGCAGAGATAAGGGTATCGAGACCCAGTACTTC. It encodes CATSRDKGIETQYF.

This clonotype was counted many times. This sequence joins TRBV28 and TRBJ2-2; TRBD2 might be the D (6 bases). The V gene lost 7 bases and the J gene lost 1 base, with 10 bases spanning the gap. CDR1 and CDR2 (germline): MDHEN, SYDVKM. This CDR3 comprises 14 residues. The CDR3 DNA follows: TGTGCCAGCACCTCTAGCGAGAACACCGGGGAGCTGTTTTTT. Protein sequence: CASTSSENTGELFF.

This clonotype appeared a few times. In nucleotides, the CDR3 is TGCGCCAGCAGCCCTGGACAGGGAATACTCTATGGCTACACCTTC. Its translation is CASSPGQGILYGYTF. The rearrangement uses TRBV5-1 and TRBJ1-2, with TRBD1 identical over 8 bases. Germline V gene data show CDR1 as SGHRS and CDR2 as YFSETQ. Unmatched junction bases numbered 9, after V lost 4 bases and J lost 4 bases. The CDR3 consists of 15 residues.

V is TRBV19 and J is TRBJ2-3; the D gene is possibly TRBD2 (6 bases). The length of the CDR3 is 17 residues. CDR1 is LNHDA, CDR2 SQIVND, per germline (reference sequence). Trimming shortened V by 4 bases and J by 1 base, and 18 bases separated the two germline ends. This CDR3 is CASSSVAGAGCTDTQYF. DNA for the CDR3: TGTGCCAGTAGTAGCGTCGCCGGAGCGGGTTGCACAGATACGCAGTATTTT.

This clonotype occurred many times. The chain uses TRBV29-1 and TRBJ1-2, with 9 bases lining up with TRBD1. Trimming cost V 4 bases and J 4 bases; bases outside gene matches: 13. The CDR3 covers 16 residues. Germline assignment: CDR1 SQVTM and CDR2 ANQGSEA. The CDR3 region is CSVALIGTGSSYGYTF. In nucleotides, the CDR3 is TGCAGCGTTGCTTTAATAGGGACAGGGAGTAGCTATGGCTACACCTTC.

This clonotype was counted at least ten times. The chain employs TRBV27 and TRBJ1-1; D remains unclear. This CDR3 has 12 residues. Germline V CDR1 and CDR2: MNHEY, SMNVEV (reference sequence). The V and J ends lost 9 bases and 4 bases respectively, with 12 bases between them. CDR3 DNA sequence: TGTGCCAGTTCCGCCCCGAGCACTGAAGCTTTCTTT. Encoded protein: CASSAPSTEAFF.

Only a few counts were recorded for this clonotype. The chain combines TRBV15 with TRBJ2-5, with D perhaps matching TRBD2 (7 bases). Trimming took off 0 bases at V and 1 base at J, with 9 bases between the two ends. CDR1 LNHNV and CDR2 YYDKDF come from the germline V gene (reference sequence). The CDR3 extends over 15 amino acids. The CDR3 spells CATSREGGVQETQYF. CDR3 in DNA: TGTGCCACCAGCAGAGAAGGGGGGGTCCAAGAGACCCAGTACTTC.

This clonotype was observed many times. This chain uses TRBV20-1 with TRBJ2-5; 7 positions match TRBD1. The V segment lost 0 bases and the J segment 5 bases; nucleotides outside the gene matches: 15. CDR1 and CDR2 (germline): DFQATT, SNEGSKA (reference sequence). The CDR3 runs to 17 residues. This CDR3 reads CSARDLTTWATGETQYF. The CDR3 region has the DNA TGCAGTGCTAGAGATCTAACGACGTGGGCGACAGGGGAGACCCAGTACTTC.

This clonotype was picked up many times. The chain's CDR3 is CASSSPLIPYEQYF. As DNA, the CDR3 is TGTGCCAGCAGTTCACCGCTTATCCCCTACGAGCAGTACTTC. The V and J genes are TRBV28 and TRBJ2-7; D unclear. This CDR3 contains 14 residues. The ends were cut back, 4 bases at V and 2 bases at J, with 12 bases in the middle. The germline gives CDR1 MDHEN, CDR2 SYDVKM.

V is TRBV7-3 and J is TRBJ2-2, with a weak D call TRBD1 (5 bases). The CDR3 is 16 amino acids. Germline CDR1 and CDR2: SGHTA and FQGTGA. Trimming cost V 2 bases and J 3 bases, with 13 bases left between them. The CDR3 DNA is TGTGCCAGCAGCTTACGAACTGACAGTTACACCGGGGAGCTGTTTTTT. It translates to CASSLRTDSYTGELFF.

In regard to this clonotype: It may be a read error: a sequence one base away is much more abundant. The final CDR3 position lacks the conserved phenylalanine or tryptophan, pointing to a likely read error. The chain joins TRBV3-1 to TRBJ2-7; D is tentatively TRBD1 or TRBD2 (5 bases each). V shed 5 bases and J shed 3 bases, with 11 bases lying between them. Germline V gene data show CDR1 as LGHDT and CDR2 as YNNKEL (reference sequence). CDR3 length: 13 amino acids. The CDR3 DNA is TGTGCCAGCAGCTGGGGACGGTACTACGAGCAGTACTCC. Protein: CASSWGRYYEQYS.

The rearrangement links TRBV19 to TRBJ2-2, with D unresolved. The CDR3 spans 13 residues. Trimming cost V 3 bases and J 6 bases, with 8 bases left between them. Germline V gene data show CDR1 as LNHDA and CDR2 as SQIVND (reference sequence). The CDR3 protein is CASSILVPGELFF. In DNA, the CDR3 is TGTGCCAGTAGTATCTTAGTCCCCGGGGAGCTGTTTTTT.

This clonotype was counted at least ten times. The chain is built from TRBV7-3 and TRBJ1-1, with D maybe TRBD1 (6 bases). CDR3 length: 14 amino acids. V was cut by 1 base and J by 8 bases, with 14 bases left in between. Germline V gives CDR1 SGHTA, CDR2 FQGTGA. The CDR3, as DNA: TGTGCCAGCAGCTTAAGGGGAGACGGGGGCGAAGCTTTCTTT. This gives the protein CASSLRGDGGEAFF.